What follows are 18 T cell receptor beta chains derived from one specimen sequenced in a study of CD4+ T cells in melanoma. Repertoires were generated with immunoSEQ multiplex PCR, while TCRdb's copy carries only in-frame clones and drops some. The profile shows about 55,000 clones, approximately 74% of them singletons. The source material was tumor tissue. The receptors were gathered from a human donor with melanoma.

The chain joins TRBV6-7 to TRBJ2-1; TRBD2 agrees at 9 bases. TRBV6-7 is classed as an ORF, of uncertain function. The CDR3 has 19 amino acids. The V and J ends lost 7 bases and 1 base, in that order; junction bases with no gene match: 17. The CDR3 DNA is TGTGCCAGCAAGGTGATGACTGGCGGGGGGGCCAGGTCCTACAATGAGCAGTTCTTC. This gives the protein CASKVMTGGGARSYNEQFF.

The chain couples TRBV27 to TRBJ1-2; D remains ambiguous. From germline, CDR1 is MNHEY and CDR2 SMNVEV (reference sequence). The CDR3 has 11 amino acids. The germline V and J ends were trimmed by 8 bases and 8 bases, with 12 bases remaining between them. CDR3 nucleotide sequence: TGTGCCAGCCGCACCCGTGAAGGCTACACCTTC. This codes for CASRTREGYTF.

The rearrangement joins TRBV11-2 to TRBJ2-7, with TRBD2 as a possible D gene (5 bases). Germline CDR1 SGHAT, CDR2 FQNNGV. The CDR3 consists of 13 residues. Trimming removed 1 base from V and 6 bases from J, with 10 bases in between. The DNA for the CDR3 is TGTGCCAGCAGCTTAGGCTGGGGAGCCGAGCAGTACTTC. It yields the protein CASSLGWGAEQYF.

This clone appeared a single time. The chain couples TRBV28 to TRBJ1-6; possible D gene TRBD1, 5 bases. This CDR3 region has 16 residues. Per the germline V gene, CDR1 is MDHEN and CDR2 is SYDVKM. The ends were cut back, 7 bases at V and 6 bases at J, with 19 bases in the middle. The CDR3 region has the DNA TGTGCCAGCACCCCTGGGGGACGGTGGGGTAATTCACCCCTCCACTTT. This codes for CASTPGGRWGNSPLHF.

The rearrangement joins TRBV12-2 to TRBJ1-4; the listed D gene, TRBD1, was not tested against the DNA. TRBV12-2 is a documented pseudogene. The CDR3 has 16 residues. The CDR3 is CASRPPPGQTGQKLFF. The CDR3 DNA sequence: TGTGCAAGTCGTCCCCCACCGGGACAGACGGGCCAAAAACTGTTTTTT.

J is TRBJ1-5 and V is TRBV7-8, with TRBD1 matching over 7 bases. The CDR3 length is 13 residues. Per the germline V gene, CDR1 is SGHVS and CDR2 is FQNEAQ. Trimming at V came to 5 bases and at J to 5 bases, leaving 3 bases not matched to a gene. The CDR3 DNA is TGTGCCAGCAGCGGAGACAGGGATCAGCCCCAGCATTTT. Translating gives CASSGDRDQPQHF.

This clone has more than one count but fewer than ten. The chain uses TRBV7-9 and TRBJ1-1; TRBD1 aligns across 8 bases. CDR3 length: 12 amino acids. V shed 4 bases and J 8 bases; nucleotides not matched to a gene: 3. Germline-derived CDR1 and CDR2 are SEHNR and FQNEAQ (reference sequence). CDR3 DNA sequence: TGTGCCAGCAGCTCAGGACAGGGAGAAGCTTTCTTT. It encodes CASSSGQGEAFF. The full variable domain, in which reference TRBV7-9 and TRBJ1-1 provide the parts outside the CDR3, is DTGVSQNPRHKITKRGQNVTFRCDPISEHNRLYWYRQTLGQGPEFLTYFQNEAQLEKSRLLSDRFSAERPKGSFSTLEIQRTEQGDSAMYLCASSSGQGEAFFGQGTRLTVV.

About this clone: One base away lies a much larger clone, so this may be a sequencing read error. This same CDR3 is encoded by further DNA sequences in the sample. The chain couples TRBV27 to TRBJ1-6; D remains ambiguous. Germline V lookup: CDR1 MNHEY, CDR2 SMNVEV (reference sequence). Trimming shortened V by 6 bases and J by 11 bases, and 14 bases separated the two germline ends. The CDR3 covers 13 residues. This CDR3 is CASSLTVSTPLHF. CDR3 sequence (DNA): TGTGCCAGCAGCTTAACGGTCAGTACACCCCTCCACTTT.

V usage is TRBV25-1 and J usage is TRBJ2-7; 8 nucleotides line up with TRBD1. V gave up 11 bases and J gave up 2 bases; unmatched junction bases: 11. In germline, CDR1 is MGHDK, CDR2 SYGVNS. The CDR3 length is 14 residues. The CDR3 reads CAAARQGSAYEQYF. In DNA form, the CDR3 reads TGTGCCGCAGCGAGACAGGGGTCAGCCTACGAGCAGTACTTC.

V and J are TRBV11-1 and TRBJ2-3, with no clear D. Germline-derived CDR1 and CDR2 are SGHAT and FQDESV (reference sequence). Trimming left V 3 bases short and J 5 bases short, with 6 bases between. This CDR3 contains 12 residues. CDR3 nucleotide sequence: TGTGCCAGCAGCTTGAGTCTAGATACGCAGTATTTT. Amino acids: CASSLSLDTQYF.

The chain has TRBV7-9 and TRBJ2-1, with D possibly being TRBD1 (6 bases). This CDR3 contains 16 residues. Per germline, CDR1 SEHNR and CDR2 FQNEAQ (reference sequence). V lost 5 bases and J 6 bases, leaving 20 bases between the germline ends. CDR3 loop: CASSPPMGAIFNEQFF. The CDR3, as DNA: TGTGCCAGCAGCCCCCCGATGGGGGCCATTTTCAATGAGCAGTTCTTC.

The V and J genes are TRBV9 and TRBJ1-1; 11 positions match TRBD1. The ends lost 4 bases at V and 3 bases at J; junction bases unmatched: 8. Germline CDR1 is SGDLS and CDR2 is YYNGEE. This CDR3 spans 16 amino acids. The CDR3 DNA is TGTGCCAGCAGCTACTGGACAGGGGGCCCGGACACTGAAGCTTTCTTT. It yields the protein CASSYWTGGPDTEAFF.

The rearrangement joins TRBV19 to TRBJ2-1; the match to TRBD2 covers 7 bases. Germline CDR1 LNHDA, CDR2 SQIVND (reference sequence). The V and J ends lost 8 bases and 6 bases, in that order; junction bases with no gene match: 13. This CDR3 has 15 amino acids. The CDR3 bases are TGTGCCAGTGGACTCACTAGCGCCATGCCCAATGAGCAGTTCTTC. This translates into CASGLTSAMPNEQFF.

This clone was picked up one time. V and J are TRBV5-4 and TRBJ2-1; 11 positions match TRBD2. The V gene end was trimmed by 4 bases and the J gene end by 5 bases; junction bases not matched to a gene: 8. CDR1 is SGHNT and CDR2 is YYREEE in the germline V gene (reference sequence). The CDR3 length is 16 residues. The chain's CDR3 is CASSKGTSGQDNEQFF. CDR3 DNA: TGTGCCAGCAGCAAGGGGACTAGCGGACAAGACAATGAGCAGTTCTTC. Looking up the rest from reference TRBV5-4 and TRBJ2-1 gives the full variable domain: ETGVTQSPTHLIKTRGQQVTLRCSSQSGHNTVSWYQQALGQGPQFIFQYYREEENGRGNFPPRFSGLQFPNYSSELNVNALELDDSALYLCASSKGTSGQDNEQFFGPGTRLTVL.

The chain joins TRBV6-5 to TRBJ2-5; 7 positions match TRBD1. The CDR3 length is 13 residues. Germline CDR1 is MNHEY and CDR2 is SVGAGI. V lost 5 bases and J lost 4; bases outside the gene matches: 4. CDR3 region: CASSLGQVETQYF. DNA for the CDR3: TGTGCCAGCAGTCTCGGACAGGTAGAGACCCAGTACTTC.

The chain joins TRBV5-4 to TRBJ2-1, with 8 bases matching TRBD1. Trimming cost V 4 bases and J 2 bases; bases outside gene matches: 5. This CDR3 is 15 amino acids long. Germline V CDR1 and CDR2: SGHNT, YYREEE (reference sequence). The CDR3 loop reads CASSPEGQAYNEQFF. CDR3 in DNA: TGTGCCAGCAGCCCGGAGGGACAGGCCTACAATGAGCAGTTCTTC.

The rearrangement uses TRBV7-9 and TRBJ2-7; 8 bases are a match to TRBD1. The germline CDR1 and CDR2 sequences are SEHNR and FQNEAQ (reference sequence). Trimming at V came to 9 bases and at J to 4 bases, leaving 2 bases not matched to a gene. The CDR3 length is 11 residues. The CDR3 here is CASQGAYEQYF. The DNA of the CDR3 is TGTGCCAGTCAGGGGGCTTACGAGCAGTACTTC.

The sample holds a few counts of this clone. The chain carries TRBV27 and TRBJ1-1; D remains ambiguous. V was clipped by 1 base and J by 5 bases, with 11 bases between them. Germline assignment: CDR1 MNHEY and CDR2 SMNVEV (reference sequence). The CDR3 contains 14 residues. CDR3 loop: CASSLLRGFTEAFF. CDR3 nucleotide sequence: TGTGCCAGCAGTTTATTACGGGGATTTACTGAAGCTTTCTTT.